The present entry profiles one T cell receptor beta chain with its context. Its antigen is still unknown. Germline lookup yields CDR1 SGHNT and CDR2 YYREEE (reference sequence). This CDR3 region has 15 residues. Deletions cut 0 bases from V and 6 bases from J, with 13 bases between. The data were obtained in a study of T cell responses to AZD1222 COVID-19 vaccine. Only in-frame clones appear in the TCRdb table, and some are missing; sequencing was by immunoSEQ multiplex PCR. This table has 210,000 or so clones, roughly 94% appearing once. Findings and caveats of the study: Dominant at 160-218 and 743-854, vaccine-associated CD4 TCRs also spanned spike.

This specimen was peripheral blood, taken 28 days after the second dose of the MenACWY control vaccine. This chain links TRBV5-4 with TRBJ2-1; D is unclear. The TCR originated in an adult who received the MenACWY meningococcal vaccine as a control. The CDR3 protein is CASSLGTERVNEQFF. CDR3 nucleotide sequence: TGTGCCAGCAGCTTGGGCACTGAACGGGTCAATGAGCAGTTCTTC.